Presented here are 20 T cell receptor beta chains from one specimen sequenced in a study of shared clonotypes between healthy human individuals. Sequencing used immunoSEQ multiplex PCR; TCRdb keeps in-frame clones, though not all of them. This sample yields a few million clones, of which around nine tenths are seen a single time; roughly 0.13% belongs to the top ten. Sequencing was performed on naive CD4+ T cells sorted from blood. Documented subset: CD45RA+ positively selected. These receptors came from a young man in good health.

The chain couples TRBV19 to TRBJ2-1; 8 nucleotides align to TRBD2. CDR3 length: 15 residues. Trimming removed 4 bases from V and 3 bases from J; junction bases left unmatched: 5. The germline CDR1 and CDR2 sequences are LNHDA and SQIVND (reference sequence). The CDR3 bases are TGTGCCAGTAGTAGGGCGGGGGGATTCTACAATGAGCAGTTCTTC. Translated, it gives CASSRAGGFYNEQFF.

Points on this clone: The same CDR3 can be traced to other DNA sequences in this sample. The chain carries TRBV9 and TRBJ2-5, with 10 bases identical to TRBD2. With 0 bases clipped from V and 4 bases from J, the junction kept 0 bases outside the gene matches. CDR1 and CDR2 from the germline V gene are SGDLS and YYNGEE. The CDR3 runs to 14 residues. In DNA form, the CDR3 reads TGTGCCAGCAGCGTAGGACTAGCGGGAGAGACCCAGTACTTC. Amino acid sequence: CASSVGLAGETQYF.

This rearrangement joins TRBV11-3 to TRBJ1-2, with a possible D match to TRBD1 (5 bases). V was clipped by 5 bases and J by 2 bases, with 15 bases between them. The germline V gene has CDR1 SGHNT and CDR2 YENEEA. The CDR3 length is 15 residues. CDR3 coding DNA: TGTGCCAGCAGCCCGAGGGGAGGTGCGAACTATGGCTACACCTTC. It yields the protein CASSPRGGANYGYTF.

The chain combines TRBV6-6 with TRBJ2-7; D remains ambiguous. Germline values: CDR1 MNHNY, CDR2 SVGAGI (reference sequence). The length of the CDR3 is 14 residues. V was trimmed by 9 bases and J by 2 bases, leaving 17 bases between them. For the CDR3, the DNA is TGTGCCAGTCTGCGTCGAACACCACCCTACGAGCAGTACTTC. Its protein product is CASLRRTPPYEQYF.

For this clone: The same CDR3 also results from other DNA sequences found in this sample. The chain combines TRBV5-1 with TRBJ1-3; no clear D. The CDR3 loop spans 13 amino acids. V was trimmed by 5 bases and J by 0 bases, leaving 6 bases between them. Germline V CDR1 and CDR2: SGHRS, YFSETQ. The CDR3 region is CASSTGSGNTIYF. CDR3 sequence (DNA): TGCGCCAGCAGTACGGGCTCTGGAAACACCATATATTTT.

This clone is a singleton in its sample. This chain connects TRBV19 to TRBJ2-3, with 7 nucleotides matching TRBD1. This CDR3 is 13 amino acids long. Germline V gives CDR1 LNHDA, CDR2 SQIVND (reference sequence). V lost 5 bases, J lost 5 bases, and 4 bases stayed unmatched. The CDR3 loop reads CASSETGKDTQYF. The CDR3 DNA follows: TGTGCCAGTAGTGAGACAGGGAAAGATACGCAGTATTTT.

This clone has more than one count but fewer than ten. The chain carries TRBV5-1 and TRBJ1-6, with 8 bases identical to TRBD1. The trim removed 5 bases at V and 10 bases at J, leaving 8 bases unmatched. The CDR3 is made up of 14 amino acids. The germline V gene encodes CDR1 SGHRS and CDR2 YFSETQ. This CDR3 reads CASRPTGETSPLHF. DNA for the CDR3: TGCGCCAGCAGACCGACAGGGGAGACATCACCCCTCCACTTT.

The genes are TRBV9 and TRBJ2-2, with 8 nucleotides matching TRBD1. CDR1 is SGDLS and CDR2 is YYNGEE in the germline V gene. V was clipped by 3 bases and J by 3 bases; unmatched bases: 7. The CDR3 has 16 residues. The chain's CDR3 is CASSANPTGDTGELFF. The CDR3, as DNA: TGTGCCAGCAGCGCTAATCCGACAGGGGACACCGGGGAGCTGTTTTTT.

For this clone: The same CDR3 can be traced to other DNA sequences in this sample. The J gene is TRBJ2-2, the V gene TRBV6-5; the D is unclear. Germline loops: CDR1 MNHEY, CDR2 SVGAGI. Trimming pared 2 bases from V and 2 bases from J, leaving 3 bases between. The CDR3 length is 13 residues. For the CDR3, the DNA is TGTGCCAGCAGTTACCAAAACACCGGGGAGCTGTTTTTT. It specifies CASSYQNTGELFF.

On this clone itself: Distinct nucleotide sequences in the sample also encode this CDR3. CDR3 loop: CASSLGGSMNTEAFF. The CDR3 nucleotides read TGCGCCAGCAGCTTAGGGGGGTCGATGAACACTGAAGCTTTCTTT. V usage is TRBV5-1 and J usage is TRBJ1-1, with a possible D match to TRBD1 (6 bases). Germline lookup yields CDR1 SGHRS and CDR2 YFSETQ. The V end was cut by 2 bases, the J end by 0 bases, with 11 bases between. The CDR3 contains 15 residues. Looking up the rest from reference TRBV5-1 and TRBJ1-1 gives the full variable domain: KAGVTQTPRYLIKTRGQQVTLSCSPISGHRSVSWYQQTPGQGLQFLFEYFSETQRNKGNFPGRFSGRQFSNSRSEMNVSTLELGDSALYLCASSLGGSMNTEAFFGQGTRLTVV.

The chain combines TRBV5-1 with TRBJ1-1; the D gene is possibly TRBD1 (5 bases). Trimming left V 2 bases short and J 2 bases short, with 13 bases between. The CDR3 is 15 amino acids. Germline assignment: CDR1 SGHRS and CDR2 YFSETQ. CDR3 loop: CASSFDRTINTEAFF. The CDR3 DNA reads TGCGCCAGCAGCTTTGACAGAACCATCAACACTGAAGCTTTCTTT.

V and J are TRBV27 and TRBJ1-5; 7 positions agree with TRBD1. Germline V CDR1 and CDR2: MNHEY, SMNVEV (reference sequence). This CDR3 has 14 residues. After removal of 4 bases from V and 7 bases from J, the junction contained 7 bases not matched to a gene. DNA of the CDR3: TGTGCCAGCAGTTCCGACAGGGCACGGCAGCCCCAGCATTTT. It translates to CASSSDRARQPQHF.

CDR3 loop: CASSQDRGYSYNEQFF. The CDR3 DNA is TGTGCCAGCAGCCAGGACAGGGGCTACTCCTACAATGAGCAGTTCTTC. The chain couples TRBV11-1 to TRBJ2-1; 9 bases are a match to TRBD1. Germline V lookup: CDR1 SGHAT, CDR2 FQDESV (reference sequence). The CDR3 is 16 residues long. V dropped 5 bases and J dropped 0; count of bases not matched to a gene: 5.

V usage is TRBV10-2 and J usage is TRBJ2-7, with TRBD1 matching 9 bases. The germline CDR1 and CDR2 sequences are WSHSY and SAAADI. The V gene end was trimmed by 7 bases and the J gene end by 2 bases; junction bases not matched to a gene: 12. This CDR3 comprises 16 residues. The CDR3 spells CASTQSGTGRTYEQYF. CDR3 nucleotides: TGCGCCAGCACCCAGTCCGGGACAGGGAGAACCTACGAGCAGTACTTC.

A single count supports this clone. V and J are TRBV9 and TRBJ1-2; no firm D call. The CDR3 is 17 residues long. In germline, CDR1 is SGDLS, CDR2 YYNGEE. V was shortened by 3 bases and J by 3 bases, with 21 bases between the two germline ends. CDR3: CASSGRTVERMYYGYTF. For the CDR3, the DNA is TGTGCCAGCAGCGGACGGACGGTTGAGCGGATGTACTATGGCTACACCTTC.

Notes on this clone: Additional DNA sequences in this sample encode the identical CDR3. This rearrangement joins TRBV20-1 to TRBJ2-1; no clear D. Trimming shortened V by 1 base and J by 5 bases, and 3 bases separated the two germline ends. Looked up from germline, CDR1 is DFQATT and CDR2 is SNEGSKA (reference sequence). The CDR3 is 11 residues long. CDR3 DNA: TGCAGTGCTAGAGCTAACAATGAGCAGTTCTTC. This gives the protein CSARANNEQFF.

Written as DNA, the CDR3 is TGTGCCAGTAGTATCGGAACTGGAAACACCATATATTTT. Its protein product is CASSIGTGNTIYF. The gene calls are TRBV19 and TRBJ1-3; no reliable D call. Germline CDR1 and CDR2: LNHDA and SQIVND (reference sequence). Trimming shortened V by 3 bases and J by 2 bases, and 5 bases separated the two germline ends. The CDR3 spans 13 residues.

The chain uses TRBV15 and TRBJ2-3; D is uncertain. V dropped 0 bases and J dropped 2 bases, with 6 bases sitting between them. CDR3 length: 14 amino acids. In germline, CDR1 is LNHNV, CDR2 YYDKDF (reference sequence). The DNA for the CDR3 is TGTGCCACCAGCAGAGATCAAATCACAGATACGCAGTATTTT. Its protein product is CATSRDQITDTQYF.

This chain uses TRBV29-1 with TRBJ2-7; maybe TRBD1 (5 bases). Trimming left V 6 bases short and J 3 bases short, with 9 bases between. Germline loops: CDR1 SQVTM, CDR2 ANQGSEA. This CDR3 spans 11 amino acids. CDR3 protein: CSVNQGYEQYF. CDR3 sequence (DNA): TGCAGCGTCAACCAGGGCTACGAGCAGTACTTC.

This clone was picked up one time. This chain connects TRBV19 to TRBJ1-1, with D perhaps matching TRBD1 (5 bases). In germline, CDR1 is LNHDA, CDR2 SQIVND (reference sequence). V lost 4 bases and J 1 base, leaving 10 bases between the germline ends. The CDR3 spans 14 residues. This CDR3 reads CASSKTGTNTEAFF. Written as DNA, the CDR3 is TGTGCCAGTAGTAAAACCGGGACGAACACTGAAGCTTTCTTT.